This TCR beta chain came from a study of beta chain features in type 1 diabetes. Across the study: Across all samples, 100 million to 130 million sorted cells were examined. Study-wide results and caveats: Across all four CD4+ subsets, people with type 1 diabetes showed modestly shorter TCRB CDR3s.

Only one count was recorded for this clone. The antigen remains unidentified. This CDR3 is built from 14 residues. Looked up from germline, CDR1 is SGDLS and CDR2 is YYNGEE. V dropped 2 bases and J dropped 8; count of bases not matched to a gene: 0. Reverse transcribing all isolated RNA meant expressed TCRB transcripts were sequenced. Profiling relied on immunoSEQ multiplex PCR, and the TCRdb table lists in-frame clones only, not all of them. The profile covers hundreds of thousands of clones, with 11% appearing a single time and over 0.015% taken by the ten largest. It was one heparinised blood draw, averaging about 116 mL, that each donor gave.

This TCR derives from a woman in her 30s in good health. The material sequenced was naive CD4+ T cells from blood. The V call is TRBV9, the J call TRBJ2-1, with 14 bases aligning to TRBD2. CDR3 coding DNA: TGTGCCAGCAGCGTGGGACTAGCGGGAGATGAGCAGTTCTTC. Translating gives CASSVGLAGDEQFF.